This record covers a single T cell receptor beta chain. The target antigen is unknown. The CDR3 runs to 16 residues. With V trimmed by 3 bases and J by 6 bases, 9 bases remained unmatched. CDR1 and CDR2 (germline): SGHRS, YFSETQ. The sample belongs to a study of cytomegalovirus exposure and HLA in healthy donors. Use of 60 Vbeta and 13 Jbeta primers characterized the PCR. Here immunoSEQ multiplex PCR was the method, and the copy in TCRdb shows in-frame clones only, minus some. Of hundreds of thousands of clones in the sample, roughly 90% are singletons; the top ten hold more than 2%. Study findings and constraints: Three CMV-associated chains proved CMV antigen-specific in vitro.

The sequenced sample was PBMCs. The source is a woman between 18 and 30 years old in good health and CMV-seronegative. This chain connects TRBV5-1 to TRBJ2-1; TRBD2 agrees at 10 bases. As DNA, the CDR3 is TGCGCCAGCAGCTGGAAAGCGGGGGGGCCCTCCAATGAGCAGTTCTTC. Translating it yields CASSWKAGGPSNEQFF.